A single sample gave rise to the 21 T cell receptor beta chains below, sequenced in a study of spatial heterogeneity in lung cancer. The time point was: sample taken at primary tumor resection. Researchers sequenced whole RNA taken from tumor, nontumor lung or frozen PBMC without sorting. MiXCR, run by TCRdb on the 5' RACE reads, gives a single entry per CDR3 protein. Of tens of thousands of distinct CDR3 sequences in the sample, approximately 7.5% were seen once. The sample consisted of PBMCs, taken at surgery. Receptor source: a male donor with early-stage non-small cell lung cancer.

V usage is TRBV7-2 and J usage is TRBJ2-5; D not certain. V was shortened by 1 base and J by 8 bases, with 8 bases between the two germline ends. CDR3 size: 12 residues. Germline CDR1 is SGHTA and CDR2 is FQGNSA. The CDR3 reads CASSLEFRTQYF. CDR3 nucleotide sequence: TGTGCCAGCAGCTTAGAGTTCCGTACCCAGTACTTC.

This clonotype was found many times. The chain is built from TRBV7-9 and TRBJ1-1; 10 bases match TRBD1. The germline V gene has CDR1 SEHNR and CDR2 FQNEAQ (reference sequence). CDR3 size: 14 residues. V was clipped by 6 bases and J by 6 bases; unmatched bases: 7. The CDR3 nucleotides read TGTGCCAGCAGAGCCGGGACAGGGGCGGCTGAAGCTTTCTTT. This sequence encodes CASRAGTGAAEAFF.

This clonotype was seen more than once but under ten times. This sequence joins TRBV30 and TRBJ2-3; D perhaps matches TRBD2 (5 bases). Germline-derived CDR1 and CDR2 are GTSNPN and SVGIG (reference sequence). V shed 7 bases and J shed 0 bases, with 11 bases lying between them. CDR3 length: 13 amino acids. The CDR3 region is CASGRDSTDTQYF. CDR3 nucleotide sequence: TGTGCCTCAGGACGGGATAGCACAGATACGCAGTATTTT. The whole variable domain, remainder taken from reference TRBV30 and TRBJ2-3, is SQTIHQWPATLVQPVGSPLSLECTVEGTSNPNLYWYRQAAGRGLQLLFYSVGIGQISSEVPQNLSASRPQDRQFILSSKKLLLSDSGFYLCASGRDSTDTQYFGPGTRLTVL.

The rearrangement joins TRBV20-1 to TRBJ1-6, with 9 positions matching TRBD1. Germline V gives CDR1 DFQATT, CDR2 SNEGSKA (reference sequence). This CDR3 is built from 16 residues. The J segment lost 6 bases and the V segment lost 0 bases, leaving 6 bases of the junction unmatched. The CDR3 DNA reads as TGCAGTGCTAGAGATACAGGGGGCGCGTTTAATTCACCCCTCCACTTT. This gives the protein CSARDTGGAFNSPLHF.

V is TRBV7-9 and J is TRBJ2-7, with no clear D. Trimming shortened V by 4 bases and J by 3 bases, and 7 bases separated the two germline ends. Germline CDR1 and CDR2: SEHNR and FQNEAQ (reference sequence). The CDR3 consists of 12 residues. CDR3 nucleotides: TGTGCCAGCAGCTCCGATCACTACGAGCAGTACTTC. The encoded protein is CASSSDHYEQYF.

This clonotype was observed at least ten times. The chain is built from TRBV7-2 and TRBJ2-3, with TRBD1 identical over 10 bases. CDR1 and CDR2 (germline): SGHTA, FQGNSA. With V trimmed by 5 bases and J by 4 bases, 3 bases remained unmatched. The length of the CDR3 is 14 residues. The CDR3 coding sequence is TGTGCCAGCAGCCTGGACAGGGGGGCAGATACGCAGTATTTT. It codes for CASSLDRGADTQYF. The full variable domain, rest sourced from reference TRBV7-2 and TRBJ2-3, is GAGVSQSPSNKVTEKGKDVELRCDPISGHTALYWYRQSLGQGLEFLIYFQGNSAPDKSGLPSDRFSAERTGGSVSTLTIQRTQQEDSAVYLCASSLDRGADTQYFGPGTRLTVL.

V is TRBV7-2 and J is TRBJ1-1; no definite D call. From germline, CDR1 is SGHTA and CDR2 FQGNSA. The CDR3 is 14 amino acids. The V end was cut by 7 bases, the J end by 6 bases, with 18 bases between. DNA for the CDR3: TGTGCCAGCACCATGGGGTCGTTGAGGCCTGAAGCTTTCTTT. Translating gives CASTMGSLRPEAFF. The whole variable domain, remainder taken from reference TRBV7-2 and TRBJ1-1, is GAGVSQSPSNKVTEKGKDVELRCDPISGHTALYWYRQSLGQGLEFLIYFQGNSAPDKSGLPSDRFSAERTGGSVSTLTIQRTQQEDSAVYLCASTMGSLRPEAFFGQGTRLTVV.

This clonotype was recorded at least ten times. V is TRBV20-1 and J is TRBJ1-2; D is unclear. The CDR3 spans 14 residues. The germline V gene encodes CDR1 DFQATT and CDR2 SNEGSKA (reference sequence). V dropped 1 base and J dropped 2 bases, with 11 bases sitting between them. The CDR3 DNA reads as TGCAGTGCTAGAGCGCAGGCTACAAACTATGGCTACACCTTC. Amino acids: CSARAQATNYGYTF.

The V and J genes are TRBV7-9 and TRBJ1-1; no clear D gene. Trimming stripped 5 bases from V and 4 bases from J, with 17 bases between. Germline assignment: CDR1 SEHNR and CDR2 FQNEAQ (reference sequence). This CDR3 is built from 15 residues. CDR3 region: CASSPGVWGGTEAFF. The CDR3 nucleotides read TGTGCCAGCAGCCCCGGCGTGTGGGGAGGCACTGAAGCTTTCTTT. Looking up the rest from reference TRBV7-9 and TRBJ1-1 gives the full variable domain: DTGVSQNPRHKITKRGQNVTFRCDPISEHNRLYWYRQTLGQGPEFLTYFQNEAQLEKSRLLSDRFSAERPKGSFSTLEIQRTEQGDSAMYLCASSPGVWGGTEAFFGQGTRLTVV.

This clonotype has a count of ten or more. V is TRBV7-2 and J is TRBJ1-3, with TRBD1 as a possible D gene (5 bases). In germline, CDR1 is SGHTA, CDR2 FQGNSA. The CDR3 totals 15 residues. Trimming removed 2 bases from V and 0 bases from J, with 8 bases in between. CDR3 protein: CASSLTGLSGNTIYF. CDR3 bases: TGTGCCAGCAGCTTAACAGGCCTCTCTGGAAACACCATATATTTT.

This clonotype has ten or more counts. The DNA for the CDR3 is TGTGCCAGCAGTCTCCGGACAGGGGGGAATGAGCAGTTCTTC. Protein: CASSLRTGGNEQFF. The chain carries TRBV6-2 or TRBV6-3 and TRBJ2-1; 10 bases fit TRBD1. Germline assignment: CDR1 MNHEY and CDR2 SVGEGT. This CDR3 region has 14 residues. Germline trimming cut 5 bases from V and 7 bases from J; bases unmatched to any gene: 5.

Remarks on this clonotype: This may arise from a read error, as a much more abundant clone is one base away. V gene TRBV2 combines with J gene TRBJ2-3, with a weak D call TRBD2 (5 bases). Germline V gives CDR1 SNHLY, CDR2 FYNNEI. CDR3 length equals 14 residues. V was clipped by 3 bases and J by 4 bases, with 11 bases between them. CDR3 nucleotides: TGTGCCAGCAGTGAGCAGCGGCTCTCAGATACGCAGTATTTT. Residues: CASSEQRLSDTQYF. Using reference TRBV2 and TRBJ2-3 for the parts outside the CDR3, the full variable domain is EPEVTQTPSHQVTQMGQEVILRCVPISNHLYFYWYRQILGQKVEFLVSFYNNEISEKSEIFDDQFSVERPDGSNFTLKIRSTKLEDSAMYFCASSEQRLSDTQYFGPGTRLTVL.

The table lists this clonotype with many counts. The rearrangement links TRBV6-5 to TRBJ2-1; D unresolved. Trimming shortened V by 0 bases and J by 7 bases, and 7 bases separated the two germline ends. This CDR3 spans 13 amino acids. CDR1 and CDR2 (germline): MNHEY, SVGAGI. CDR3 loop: CASSYSAANEQFF. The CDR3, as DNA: TGTGCCAGCAGTTACTCGGCGGCGAATGAGCAGTTCTTC.

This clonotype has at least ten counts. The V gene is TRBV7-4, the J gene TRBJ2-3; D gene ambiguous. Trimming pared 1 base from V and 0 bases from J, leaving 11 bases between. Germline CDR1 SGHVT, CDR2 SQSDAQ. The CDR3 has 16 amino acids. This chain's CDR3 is CASSLEAGESTDTQYF. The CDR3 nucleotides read TGTGCCAGCAGCTTAGAGGCCGGCGAGAGCACAGATACGCAGTATTTT. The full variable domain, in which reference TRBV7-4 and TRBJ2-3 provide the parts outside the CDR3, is GAGVSQSPRYKVAKRGRDVALRCDSISGHVTLYWYRQTLGQGSEVLTYSQSDAQRDKSGRPSGRFSAERPERSVSTLKIQRTEQGDSAVYLCASSLEAGESTDTQYFGPGTRLTVL.

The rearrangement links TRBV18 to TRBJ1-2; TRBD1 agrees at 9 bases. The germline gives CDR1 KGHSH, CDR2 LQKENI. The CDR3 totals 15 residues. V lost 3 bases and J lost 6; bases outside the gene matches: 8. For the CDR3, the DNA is TGTGCCAGCTCACCGGACAGGGGATATTCGGATGGCTACACCTTC. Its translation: CASSPDRGYSDGYTF.

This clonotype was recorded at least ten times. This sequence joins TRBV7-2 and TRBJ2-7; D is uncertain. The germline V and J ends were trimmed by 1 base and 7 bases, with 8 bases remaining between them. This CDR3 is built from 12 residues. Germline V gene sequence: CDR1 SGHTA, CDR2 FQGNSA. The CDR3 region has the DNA TGTGCCAGCAGCTTAGTCGGGCGGGAGCAGTACGTC. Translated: CASSLVGREQYV.

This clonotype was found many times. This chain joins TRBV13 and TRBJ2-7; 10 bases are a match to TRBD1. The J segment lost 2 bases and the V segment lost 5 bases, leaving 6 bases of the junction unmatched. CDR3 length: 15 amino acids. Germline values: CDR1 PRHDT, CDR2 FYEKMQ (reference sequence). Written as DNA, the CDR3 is TGTGCCAGCAGCAAACCGGGACAGGGGACCTACGAGCAGTACTTC. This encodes CASSKPGQGTYEQYF.

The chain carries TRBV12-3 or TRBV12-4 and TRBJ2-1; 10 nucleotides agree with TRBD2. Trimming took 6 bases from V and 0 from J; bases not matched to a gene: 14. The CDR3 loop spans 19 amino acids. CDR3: CASSPTRLAGASSYNEQFF. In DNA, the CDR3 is TGTGCCAGCAGCCCGACGAGGCTAGCGGGAGCTTCCTCCTACAATGAGCAGTTCTTC.

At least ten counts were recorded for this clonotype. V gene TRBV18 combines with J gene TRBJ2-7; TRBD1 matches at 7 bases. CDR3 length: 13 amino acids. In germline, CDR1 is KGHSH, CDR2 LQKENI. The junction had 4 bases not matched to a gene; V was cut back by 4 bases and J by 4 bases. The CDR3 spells CASSLGQDYEQYF. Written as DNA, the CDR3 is TGTGCCAGCTCACTCGGACAGGATTACGAGCAGTACTTC.

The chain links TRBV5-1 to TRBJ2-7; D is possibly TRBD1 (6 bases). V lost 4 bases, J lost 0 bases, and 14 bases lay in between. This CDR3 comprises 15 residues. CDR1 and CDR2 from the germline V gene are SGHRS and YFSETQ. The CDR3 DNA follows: TGCGCCAGCAGCGGCCGGGACACACACTCCTACGAGCAGTACTTC. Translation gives CASSGRDTHSYEQYF. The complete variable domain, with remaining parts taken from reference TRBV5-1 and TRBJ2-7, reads KAGVTQTPRYLIKTRGQQVTLSCSPISGHRSVSWYQQTPGQGLQFLFEYFSETQRNKGNFPGRFSGRQFSNSRSEMNVSTLELGDSALYLCASSGRDTHSYEQYFGPGTRLTVT.

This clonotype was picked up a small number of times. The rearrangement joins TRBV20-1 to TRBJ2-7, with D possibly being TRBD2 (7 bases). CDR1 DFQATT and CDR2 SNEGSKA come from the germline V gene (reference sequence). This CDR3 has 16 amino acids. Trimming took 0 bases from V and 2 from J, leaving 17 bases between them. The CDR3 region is CSARDDRKRDTYEQYF. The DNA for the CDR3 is TGCAGTGCTAGAGACGACCGCAAGCGGGACACCTACGAGCAGTACTTC.